The entry below gives a single T cell receptor beta chain sequence along with its context. The antigen is undetermined. Two or more post-ART PBMC samples, plus at least one pre-ART sample, were available for each donor. This sample is drawn from a study of long-term antiretroviral therapy in people with HIV. General observations from the study: An increase in diversity followed ART, yet levels stayed below transplant donor controls. Dominating the repertoire at all time points were the clones that expanded before ART.

The run of the v3.0 immunoSEQ assay was at survey level. Libraries were prepared by immunoSEQ multiplex PCR; TCRdb keeps only in-frame clonotypes and omits some of them. The sample lists 20,000 to 25,000 clones, roughly 91% occurring once. This material consisted of unsorted PBMCs, taken 0.2 years before starting antiretroviral therapy. This receptor was taken from a man between 18 and 35 years old with HIV.

CDR3: CASSQDRRGGRETQYF. DNA for the CDR3: TGCGCCAGCAGCCAAGATAGGAGGGGCGGTAGAGAGACCCAGTACTTC. The chain carries TRBV4-3 and TRBJ2-5; D might be TRBD2 (6 bases). Germline-derived CDR1 and CDR2 are LGHNA and YSLEER. CDR3 length: 16 residues. Deletions cut 0 bases from V and 4 bases from J, with 15 bases between.